One and the same sample provided the 3 T cell receptor beta chains below, sequenced in a study of blood T cell repertoires in COVID-19. Measured with immunoSEQ multiplex PCR; TCRdb has only the in-frame clones, and not every one. The sample has some 130,000 clones; 65% to 80% are singletons. The specimen sequenced was peripheral blood. These receptor sequences come from a man at least 80 years old with acute or convalescent COVID-19.

This chain links TRBV18 with TRBJ1-4, with 8 bases fitting TRBD1. V lost 4 bases and J lost 3; bases outside the gene matches: 4. The CDR3 loop spans 15 amino acids. CDR1 KGHSH and CDR2 LQKENI come from the germline V gene. CDR3: CASSLKGQANEKLFF. DNA of the CDR3: TGTGCCAGCTCACTCAAGGGACAGGCTAATGAAAAACTGTTTTTT.

The V call is TRBV24-1, the J call TRBJ2-1; 9 bases agree with TRBD1. The germline gives CDR1 KGHDR, CDR2 SFDVKD. This CDR3 has 15 residues. V shed 4 bases and J 7 bases; nucleotides not matched to a gene: 7. CDR3 sequence (DNA): TGTGCCACCAGTGAACCCGGGACAGGGAATAATGAGCAGTTCTTC. Protein: CATSEPGTGNNEQFF.

The chain joins TRBV10-3 to TRBJ1-5; 8 bases agree with TRBD1. CDR3 size: 14 residues. The junction had 4 bases not matched to a gene; V was cut back by 4 bases and J by 5 bases. The germline V gene has CDR1 ENHRY and CDR2 SYGVKD. CDR3 DNA: TGTGCCATCAGTGTCACACAGGGGGATCAGCCCCAGCATTTT. As protein: CAISVTQGDQPQHF.